A single sample gave rise to the 27 T cell receptor beta chains below, sequenced in a study of OX40 agonist ivuxolimab in advanced cancers. To prepare the library, the immunoSEQ multiplex PCR assay was applied. TCRdb stores this immuneACCESS table with in-frame sequences only. Part of the clones is absent; in the studies checked, under half of the shortfall reflects unresolved V genes, and no reason is known for the rest. A total of about 39,000 clones appear in this sample, 81% of them only once. Roughly 2.5% of the sample is taken by the ten largest. The starting material was CD4+ or CD8+ T cells sorted from blood, obtained in a trial of the OX40 agonist ivuxolimab. The receptors were sampled from an adult with an advanced solid tumor such as melanoma, head and neck, liver or kidney cancer.

Relative to its sample, this clone is medium-sized (0.01 to 0.1%). This sequence joins TRBV7-8 and TRBJ1-5; 10 nucleotides align to TRBD1. J gave up 7 bases and V 1 base, and 10 bases lay outside the gene matches. The CDR3 sequence is 17 residues long. Per the germline V gene, CDR1 is SGHVS and CDR2 is FQNEAQ. CDR3 residues: CASSLVGDRGFNQPQHF. The CDR3 bases are TGTGCCAGCAGCTTAGTGGGGGACAGGGGCTTCAACCAGCCCCAGCATTTT.

This chain joins TRBV5-1 and TRBJ2-7, with TRBD2 as a possible D gene (5 bases). Germline values: CDR1 SGHRS, CDR2 YFSETQ. The CDR3 runs 14 residues. V gave up 4 bases and J gave up 4 bases, with 15 bases separating them. DNA for the CDR3: TGCGCCAGCAGCCCCGGACTTAGAGGGTACGAGCAGTACTTC. Protein: CASSPGLRGYEQYF.

This clone rates as medium-sized. The chain employs TRBV29-1 and TRBJ2-7, with D maybe TRBD1 (5 bases). Germline V gives CDR1 SQVTM, CDR2 ANQGSEA. The CDR3 extends over 12 amino acids. Trimming removed 7 bases at V and 7 bases at J, with 17 bases between. CDR3 region: CSAVENKGEQYF. The CDR3 DNA reads TGCAGCGCCGTGGAAAATAAGGGGGAGCAGTACTTC.

The CDR3 region has the DNA TGTGCCAGCAGCCTGGGAGGAAACACCATATATTTT. This sequence encodes CASSLGGNTIYF. The chain uses TRBV11-3 and TRBJ1-3, with D uncertain. V lost 5 bases, J lost 4 bases, and 6 bases lay in between. The length of the CDR3 is 12 residues. Germline V CDR1 and CDR2: SGHNT, YENEEA.

With respect to this clone: Its ends do not fully match the called genes, so a read error is possible. The chain employs TRBV7-2 and TRBJ1-5; tentatively, D is TRBD1 (5 bases). The CDR3 consists of 15 residues. Per the germline V gene, CDR1 is SGHTA and CDR2 is FQGNSA. The CDR3 loop is CASSQERDFNQPQHF. The DNA for the CDR3 is TGCGCCAGCAGCCAAGAAAGGGACTTCAATCAGCCCCAGCATTTT. Variable domain in full (rest from reference TRBV7-2 and TRBJ1-5): GAGVSQSPSNKVTEKGKDVELRCDPISGHTALYWYRQSLGQGLEFLIYFQGNSAPDKSGLPSDRFSAERTGGSVSTLTIQRTQQEDSAVYLCASSQERDFNQPQHFGDGTRLSIL.

The rearrangement links TRBV25-1 to TRBJ2-2; D remains ambiguous. Germline V lookup: CDR1 MGHDK, CDR2 SYGVNS. CDR3 length equals 14 residues. V was pared by 4 bases and J by 4 bases, with 10 bases between. CDR3 in amino acids: CASSGQDVTGELFF. As DNA, the CDR3 is TGTGCCAGCAGTGGTCAGGATGTCACCGGGGAGCTGTTTTTT.

V gene TRBV5-1 combines with J gene TRBJ2-5; D is uncertain. The J call could be wrong; TRBJ2-7 is a better fit for the DNA end. This CDR3 is built from 11 residues. The germline gives CDR1 SGHRS, CDR2 YFSETQ. The CDR3 sequence is CASSENYEQYF. For the CDR3, the DNA is TGCGCCAGCAGCGAGAACTACGAGCAGTACTTC.

V gene TRBV29-1 combines with J gene TRBJ1-1; a weak D match, TRBD1 (5 bases). The CDR3 covers 13 residues. The V end was cut by 4 bases, the J end by 2 bases, with 11 bases between. Germline CDR1 is SQVTM and CDR2 is ANQGSEA. The CDR3: CSVGPDTNTEAFF. CDR3 bases: TGCAGCGTTGGTCCGGACACCAACACTGAAGCTTTCTTT.

A remark on this clone: A junction end diverges from the germline sequence, so it may reflect a read error. The gene calls are TRBV7-7 and TRBJ2-5; D perhaps matches TRBD2 (7 bases). The CDR3 extends over 14 amino acids. Germline V gene lookup returns CDR1 SSHAT and CDR2 FNYEAQ (reference sequence). The CDR3 DNA is TGTGCTAGCAGCTCTACAGGGAGGGGAGAGACCCAGTACTTC. This translates into CASSSTGRGETQYF.

In its sample, this clone was seen once. The genes are TRBV6-5 and TRBJ2-1; D may match TRBD1 or TRBD2 (5 bases each). The CDR3 runs to 15 residues. With 6 bases removed from V and 0 bases from J, the gap between germline ends came to 12 bases. Germline V gene lookup returns CDR1 MNHEY and CDR2 SVGAGI. Here the CDR3 reads CASSRADTSYNEQFF. For the CDR3, the DNA is TGTGCCAGCAGCCGAGCGGACACCTCCTACAATGAGCAGTTCTTC.

This chain joins TRBV5-6 and TRBJ1-2; 9 positions match TRBD1. The length of the CDR3 is 15 residues. With V trimmed by 4 bases and J by 1 base, 5 bases remained unmatched. Germline V CDR1 and CDR2: SGHDT, YYEEEE. CDR3 DNA sequence: TGTGCCAGCAGCATCCGGGACAGGGTTAACTATGGCTACACCTTC. It is translated as CASSIRDRVNYGYTF.

This clone occurred once. The gene calls are TRBV18 and TRBJ2-5; no definite D call. CDR1 is KGHSH, CDR2 LQKENI, per germline. V gave up 3 bases and J gave up 5 bases, with 13 bases separating them. This CDR3 comprises 14 residues. The CDR3 protein is CASSPPPPPETQYF. The CDR3 DNA is TGTGCCAGCTCACCCCCACCCCCGCCGGAGACCCAGTACTTC.

Only one count was recorded for this clone. The chain links TRBV30 to TRBJ1-1, with 12 bases fitting TRBD1. Losses at the gene ends were 3 bases for V and 1 base for J; bases not matched to a gene: 6. This CDR3 comprises 16 residues. Germline V lookup: CDR1 GTSNPN, CDR2 SVGIG (reference sequence). CDR3 coding DNA: TGTGCCTGGAGAAGGGACAGGGGGCTTAAGAACACTGAAGCTTTCTTT. This codes for CAWRRDRGLKNTEAFF.

V is TRBV5-1 and J is TRBJ2-2; 9 nucleotides agree with TRBD2. J was trimmed by 5 bases and V by 3 bases; bases with no gene match: 2. Per germline, CDR1 SGHRS and CDR2 YFSETQ. CDR3 length: 14 amino acids. The CDR3 nucleotides are TGCGCCAGCAGCTCTAGCGGGAATACCGGGGAGCTGTTTTTT. Amino acids: CASSSSGNTGELFF.

This chain connects TRBV5-1 to TRBJ1-2, with unresolved D. Germline lookup yields CDR1 SGHRS and CDR2 YFSETQ. This CDR3 has 12 amino acids. The V end was cut by 6 bases, the J end by 7 bases, with 13 bases between. The CDR3 here is CASNPGVGGYTF. The CDR3 DNA reads TGCGCCAGCAATCCGGGTGTCGGTGGCTACACCTTC.

The chain uses TRBV4-2 and TRBJ2-2, with 13 bases lining up with TRBD2. This CDR3 region has 16 residues. Germline CDR1 reads LGHNA; CDR2 reads YNFKEQ. V gave up 1 base and J gave up 5 bases; unmatched junction bases: 1. Written as DNA, the CDR3 is TGTGCCAGCAGCCAAGTGGGACTAGCGGGAACCGGGGAGCTGTTTTTT. Residues: CASSQVGLAGTGELFF.

CDR3 coding DNA: TGTGCCAGCAGCTCTGCTGGGTCGGGCAATCAGCCCCAGCATTTT. The encoded protein is CASSSAGSGNQPQHF. The chain employs TRBV5-6 and TRBJ1-5; D uncertain. CDR3 length: 15 residues. Germline V gene sequence: CDR1 SGHDT, CDR2 YYEEEE. Trimming took 3 bases from V and 2 from J, leaving 12 bases between them.

The gene calls are TRBV30 and TRBJ1-2; D perhaps matches TRBD1 (5 bases). This CDR3 spans 13 amino acids. V was cut by 3 bases and J by 3 bases, with 11 bases left in between. Looked up from germline, CDR1 is GTSNPN and CDR2 is SVGIG (reference sequence). The CDR3 bases are TGTGCCTGGAGGGCCCAGGGTGACTATGGCTACACCTTC. This translates into CAWRAQGDYGYTF.

The chain joins TRBV18 to TRBJ2-7; 11 nucleotides agree with TRBD2. V trimming: 4 bases; J trimming: 5 bases; junction bases outside the gene matches: 4. Germline V gives CDR1 KGHSH, CDR2 LQKENI. The CDR3 sequence is 14 residues long. The CDR3 region is CASSLTSGKNEQYV. The CDR3 coding sequence is TGTGCCAGCTCACTGACTAGCGGGAAGAACGAGCAGTACGTC.

The chain is built from TRBV9 and TRBJ2-3, with 7 bases lining up with TRBD1. Looked up from germline, CDR1 is SGDLS and CDR2 is YYNGEE. This CDR3 is built from 14 residues. The V segment lost 3 bases and the J segment 5 bases; nucleotides outside the gene matches: 6. CDR3: CASSAGTAVDTQYF. The CDR3 DNA follows: TGTGCCAGCAGCGCTGGGACAGCAGTAGATACGCAGTATTTT.

V is TRBV5-4 and J is TRBJ2-2; a possible D gene is TRBD2 (6 bases). V lost 2 bases to trimming and J lost 3 bases, with 14 bases between them. Germline loops: CDR1 SGHNT, CDR2 YYREEE (reference sequence). The CDR3 contains 16 residues. The CDR3 region has the DNA TGTGCCAGCAGCTTTTACCCGGGAGCGGACACCGGGGAGCTGTTTTTT. This gives the protein CASSFYPGADTGELFF.

This rearrangement joins TRBV28 to TRBJ1-2; D is ambiguous. Trimming stripped 3 bases from V and 6 bases from J, with 14 bases between. The germline V gene encodes CDR1 MDHEN and CDR2 SYDVKM. This CDR3 is built from 14 residues. CDR3 nucleotides: TGTGCCAGCAGTTTTGGCGCAAGAGCCCATGGCTACACCTTC. Its translation: CASSFGARAHGYTF.

This chain links TRBV5-6 with TRBJ2-3; a weak D match, TRBD2 (5 bases). V was cut by 0 bases and J by 1 base, with 9 bases left in between. CDR1 and CDR2 from the germline V gene are SGHDT and YYEEEE. This CDR3 is 15 amino acids long. CDR3 DNA: TGTGCCAGCAGCTTGGGCGGGCCTCGCACAGATACGCAGTATTTT. This translates into CASSLGGPRTDTQYF.

The V gene is TRBV10-3, the J gene TRBJ1-2; D uncertain. Trimming took off 2 bases at V and 0 bases at J, with 4 bases between the two ends. The CDR3 has 13 amino acids. Per germline, CDR1 ENHRY and CDR2 SYGVKD. This CDR3 is CAISEDANYGYTF. CDR3 in DNA: TGTGCCATCAGTGAGGACGCTAACTATGGCTACACCTTC.

The chain is built from TRBV6-4 and TRBJ2-1; 8 bases map to TRBD2. There are 16 residues in the CDR3. Germline lookup yields CDR1 MRHNA and CDR2 SNTAGT. The V gene end was trimmed by 4 bases and the J gene end by 3 bases; junction bases not matched to a gene: 8. The CDR3 is CASSVEAGDLYNEQFF. The CDR3 coding sequence is TGTGCCAGCAGTGTGGAAGCGGGAGACCTCTACAATGAGCAGTTCTTC.

This clone came up a few times. This sequence joins TRBV20-1 and TRBJ1-1; D is unresolved. Germline CDR1 is DFQATT and CDR2 is SNEGSKA (reference sequence). The germline V and J ends were trimmed by 6 bases and 10 bases, with 12 bases remaining between them. This CDR3 contains 10 residues. In nucleotides, the CDR3 is TGCAGTGCATCAGATATCGGAGCTTTCTTT. It specifies CSASDIGAFF.

CDR3 sequence reads: CASSERTVTDTQYF. The CDR3 DNA follows: TGTGCCAGCAGTGAAAGGACGGTCACAGATACGCAGTATTTT. V and J are TRBV25-1 and TRBJ2-3; no clear D. CDR1 and CDR2 from the germline V gene are MGHDK and SYGVNS. CDR3 size: 14 residues. The germline V and J ends were trimmed by 2 bases and 2 bases, with 8 bases remaining between them.